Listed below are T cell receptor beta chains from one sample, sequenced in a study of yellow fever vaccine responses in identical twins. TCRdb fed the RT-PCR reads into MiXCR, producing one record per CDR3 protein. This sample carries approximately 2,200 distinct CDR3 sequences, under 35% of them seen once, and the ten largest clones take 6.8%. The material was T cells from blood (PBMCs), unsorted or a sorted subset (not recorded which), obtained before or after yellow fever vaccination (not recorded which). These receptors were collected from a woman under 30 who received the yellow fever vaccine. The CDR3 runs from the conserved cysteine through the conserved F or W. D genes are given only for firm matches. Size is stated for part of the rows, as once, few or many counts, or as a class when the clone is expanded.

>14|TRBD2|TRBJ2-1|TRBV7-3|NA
TGTGCCAGCAGCTTAATGCGGGGGGGAAATGAGCAGTTCTTC
CASSLMRGGNEQFF
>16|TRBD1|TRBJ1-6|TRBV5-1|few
TGCGCCAGCAGCTTGGCCTTGGCAGGGGGTGGTTCACCCCTCCACTTT
CASSLALAGGGSPLHF
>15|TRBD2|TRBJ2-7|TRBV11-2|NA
TGTGCCAGCAGCCTCAGGACTAGCGTATCCTACGAGCAGTACTTC
CASSLRTSVSYEQYF
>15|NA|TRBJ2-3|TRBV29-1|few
TGCAGCGCCCCCGGGACCTCGGCTCGCACAGATACGCAGTATTTT
CSAPGTSARTDTQYF
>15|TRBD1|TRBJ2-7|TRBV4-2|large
TGTGCCAGCAGCCCCCAGAGGACAGGGTCCTACGAGCAGTACTTC
CASSPQRTGSYEQYF
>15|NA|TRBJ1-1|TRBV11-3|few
TGTGCCAGCAGCTTAGATTCGCAAATCGGCACTGAAGCTTTCTTT
CASSLDSQIGTEAFF
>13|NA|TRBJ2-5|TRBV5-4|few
TGTGCCAGCAGCTTGGGAAACAGGGAGACCCAGTACTTC
CASSLGNRETQYF
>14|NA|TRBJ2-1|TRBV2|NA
TGTGCCAGCAGTGCTCAGCTCTCCTACAATGAGCAGTTCTTC
CASSAQLSYNEQFF
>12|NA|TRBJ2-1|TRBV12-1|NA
TGTGCCAGCAGTTTTGGGCAGCCTGAGCAGTTCTTC
CASSFGQPEQFF
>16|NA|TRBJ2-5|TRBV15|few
TGTGCCACCAGCAGAGATCTGGACTCGGTTGGGAAGACCCAGTACTTC
CATSRDLDSVGKTQYF
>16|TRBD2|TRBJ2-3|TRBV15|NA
TGTGCCACCAGCAGAGAGCTGGCGGGAGGGGGGGATACGCAGTATTTT
CATSRELAGGGDTQYF
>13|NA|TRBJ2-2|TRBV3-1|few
TGTGCCAGCAGCCAAACTTACACCGGGGAGCTGTTTTTT
CASSQTYTGELFF
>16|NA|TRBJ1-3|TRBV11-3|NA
TGTGCCAGCAGCTTTAGCCCCCCTCTCTCTGGAAACACCATATATTTT
CASSFSPPLSGNTIYF
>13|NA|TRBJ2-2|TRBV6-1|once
TGTGCCAGCAGTGAAACGAACACCGGGGAGCTGTTTTTT
CASSETNTGELFF
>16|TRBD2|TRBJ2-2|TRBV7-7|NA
TGTGCTAGCAGCGAACTAGCGGGAGGGCTCACCGGGGAGCTGTTTTTT
CASSELAGGLTGELFF
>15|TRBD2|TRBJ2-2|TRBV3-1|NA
TGTGCCAGCAGCCATATCCGGGAGGAGACCGGGGAGCTGTTTTTT
CASSHIREETGELFF
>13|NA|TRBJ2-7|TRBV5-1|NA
TGCGCCAGCAGCTGGGCCTCAGGTCGCGAGCAGTACTTC
CASSWASGREQYF
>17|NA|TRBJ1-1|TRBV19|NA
TGTGCCAGTAGTATAGATTCTTTTCAGGCCGGGAACACTGAAGCTTTCTTT
CASSIDSFQAGNTEAFF
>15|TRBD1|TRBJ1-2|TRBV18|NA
TGTGCCAGCTCACCAGGGGCAGGGGGCGCGGAAGGCTACACCTTC
CASSPGAGGAEGYTF
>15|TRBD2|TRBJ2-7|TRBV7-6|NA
TGTGCCAGCAGCCCGCCGACTAGCGGGTTCAACGAGCAGTACTTC
CASSPPTSGFNEQYF
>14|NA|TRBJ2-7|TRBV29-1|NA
TGCAGCGTTGAAACGGCAGGAGACCCTTACGAGCAGTACTTC
CSVETAGDPYEQYF
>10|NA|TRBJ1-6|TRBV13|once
TGTGCCAGGGAAGGACCACCCCTCCACTTT
CAREGPPLHF
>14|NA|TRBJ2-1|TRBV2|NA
TGTGCCAGCAGGAGATCTACGGGGTACAATGAGCAGTTCTTC
CASRRSTGYNEQFF
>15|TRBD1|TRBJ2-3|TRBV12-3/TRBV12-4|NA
TGTGCCAGCACCGAATCAGGACAGGCGACAGATACGCAGTATTTT
CASTESGQATDTQYF